These T cell receptor beta chains were read from a single sample in a study of blood T cell repertoires in COVID-19. The table came from immunoSEQ multiplex PCR; TCRdb's copy has only in-frame clones and leaves some out. The sample carries about 440,000 clones, 90% recorded once. Sequencing input: PBMCs or T cells enriched from blood (not recorded which). The receptor set was obtained from a man aged 18 to 29 who had recovered from COVID-19. CDR3s include the opening cysteine and the closing phenylalanine or tryptophan. D genes are given only for firm matches. Size values are once, few and many counts, or a class for expanded clones, and some rows have none.

size: once; V: TRBV27; D: -; J: TRBJ1-2; CDR3: CASTSGSGYGYTF; DNA: TGTGCCAGCACCTCGGGGTCGGGGTATGGCTACACCTTC
size: -; V: TRBV28; D: TRBD2; J: TRBJ2-5; CDR3: CASSLPAGVGKETQYF; DNA: TGTGCCAGCAGTTTACCAGCGGGAGTGGGGAAAGAGACCCAGTACTTC
size: once; V: TRBV27; D: TRBD2; J: TRBJ2-7; CDR3: CASSRGTSGSYEQYF; DNA: TGTGCCAGCAGTAGAGGGACTAGCGGCTCCTACGAGCAGTACTTC
size: -; V: TRBV3-1/TRBV3-2; D: TRBD2; J: TRBJ2-1; CDR3: CASSPGTSGVYEQFF; DNA: TGTGCCAGCAGTCCAGGGACTAGCGGGGTATATGAGCAGTTCTTC
size: -; V: TRBV30; D: TRBD1; J: TRBJ2-7; CDR3: CAWKNPTGRFSYEQYF; DNA: TGTGCCTGGAAAAACCCGACAGGGCGGTTCTCCTACGAGCAGTACTTC
size: -; V: TRBV3-1/TRBV3-2; D: -; J: TRBJ1-1; CDR3: CASSHPRHPNAEAFF; DNA: TGTGCCAGCAGCCATCCCAGACACCCGAACGCTGAAGCTTTCTTT
size: few; V: TRBV20-1; D: -; J: TRBJ2-7; CDR3: CSASYGSTKAEQYF; DNA: TGCAGTGCTAGTTACGGGAGTACTAAGGCCGAGCAGTACTTC
size: -; V: TRBV5-1; D: -; J: TRBJ2-5; CDR3: CASRRMGGQETQYF; DNA: TGCGCCAGCAGAAGAATGGGGGGCCAAGAGACCCAGTACTTC
size: -; V: TRBV5-1; D: -; J: TRBJ1-2; CDR3: CASSWEGYGYTF; DNA: TGCGCCAGCAGCTGGGAGGGCTATGGCTACACCTTC
size: -; V: TRBV28; D: -; J: TRBJ1-5; CDR3: CASRAVGGGNQPQHF; DNA: TGTGCCAGCAGAGCTGTCGGGGGGGGCAATCAGCCCCAGCATTTT
size: once; V: TRBV6-5; D: TRBD1; J: TRBJ2-7; CDR3: CASSYSGTATYEQYF; DNA: TGTGCCAGCAGTTACTCTGGGACAGCTACCTACGAGCAGTACTTC
size: -; V: TRBV14; D: TRBD2; J: TRBJ2-3; CDR3: CASRSSGGAGTDTQYF; DNA: TGTGCCAGCAGATCTAGCGGGGGGGCCGGCACAGATACGCAGTATTTT
size: -; V: TRBV18; D: TRBD1; J: TRBJ1-4; CDR3: CASSRSRQGERLLGEKLFF; DNA: TGTGCCAGCTCACGATCCCGACAGGGAGAACGGTTGTTGGGTGAAAAACTGTTTTTT
size: -; V: TRBV12-3/TRBV12-4; D: -; J: TRBJ1-4; CDR3: CASRYGTHEKLFF; DNA: TGTGCCAGCAGGTACGGGACACATGAAAAACTGTTTTTT
size: -; V: TRBV30; D: -; J: TRBJ1-4; CDR3: CAWKRGGKGNEKLFF; DNA: TGTGCCTGGAAGCGGGGTGGGAAGGGTAATGAAAAACTGTTTTTT
size: once; V: TRBV19; D: TRBD1; J: TRBJ1-2; CDR3: CASIGKGQGAEGYTF; DNA: TGTGCCAGTATCGGAAAGGGGCAGGGGGCAGAGGGCTACACCTTC
size: -; V: TRBV9; D: -; J: TRBJ1-3; CDR3: CASSVTATQVSGNTIYF; DNA: TGTGCCAGCAGCGTAACCGCAACACAGGTTTCGGGAAACACCATATATTTT
size: once; V: TRBV4-1; D: TRBD1; J: TRBJ1-5; CDR3: CASSQGTEPNQPQHF; DNA: TGCGCCAGCAGCCAGGGGACAGAGCCAAATCAGCCCCAGCATTTT
size: -; V: TRBV6-5; D: -; J: TRBJ1-6; CDR3: CATGTKYNSPLHF; DNA: TGTGCCACTGGGACAAAATATAATTCACCCCTCCACTTT
size: -; V: TRBV7-3; D: -; J: TRBJ1-5; CDR3: CASSLGGAGQPQHF; DNA: TGTGCCAGCAGCTTAGGGGGGGCAGGGCAGCCCCAGCATTTT
size: -; V: TRBV7-6; D: -; J: TRBJ1-1; CDR3: CASSLDDSEAFF; DNA: TGTGCCAGCAGCTTAGATGACAGTGAAGCTTTCTTT
size: -; V: TRBV7-2; D: -; J: TRBJ1-2; CDR3: CASSLKQGYGEGYTF; DNA: TGTGCCAGCAGCTTAAAACAGGGTTATGGGGAGGGCTACACCTTC
size: -; V: TRBV10-3; D: TRBD2; J: TRBJ2-1; CDR3: CATLDRTRKNEQFF; DNA: TGTGCCACATTGGACCGGACTAGGAAGAATGAGCAGTTCTTC
size: -; V: TRBV6-5; D: -; J: TRBJ2-4; CDR3: CASRLAPDPDIQYF; DNA: TGTGCCAGCAGACTAGCTCCCGATCCAGACATTCAGTACTTC
size: -; V: TRBV27; D: -; J: TRBJ2-2; CDR3: CASSLSPTGAGIGGELFF; DNA: TGTGCCAGCAGTTTATCGCCCACAGGTGCAGGAATCGGCGGGGAGCTGTTTTTT
size: -; V: TRBV4-1; D: -; J: TRBJ2-3; CDR3: CASGAVGTQTDTQYF; DNA: TGCGCCAGCGGAGCCGTAGGGACACAGACAGATACGCAGTATTTT
size: -; V: TRBV6-5; D: -; J: TRBJ2-3; CDR3: CASPARPTDTQYF; DNA: TGTGCCAGCCCCGCTAGGCCGACAGATACGCAGTATTTT
size: few; V: TRBV5-8; D: -; J: TRBJ1-3; CDR3: CASSLRPGLGNTIYF; DNA: TGTGCCAGCAGCTTGCGGCCAGGGCTCGGAAACACCATATATTTT
size: -; V: TRBV7-3; D: -; J: TRBJ1-5; CDR3: CASSLTLQGNQPQHF; DNA: TGTGCCAGCAGCTTAACGTTACAGGGCAATCAGCCCCAGCATTTT
size: once; V: TRBV7-9; D: -; J: TRBJ2-7; CDR3: CASSQEDSYEQYF; DNA: TGTGCCAGCAGCCAAGAGGACTCCTACGAGCAGTACTTC
size: -; V: TRBV5-1; D: TRBD2; J: TRBJ2-1; CDR3: CASSLPTTSGSSNEQFF; DNA: TGCGCCAGCAGCTTACCTACGACTAGCGGGAGTTCTAATGAGCAGTTCTTC
size: -; V: TRBV18; D: -; J: TRBJ1-1; CDR3: CASSPPIRQFNTEAFF; DNA: TGTGCCAGCTCACCACCAATAAGACAGTTCAACACTGAAGCTTTCTTT
size: -; V: TRBV27; D: -; J: TRBJ1-2; CDR3: CASSLRGSNYGYTF; DNA: TGTGCCAGCAGTTTACGGGGGAGTAACTATGGCTACACCTTC
size: -; V: TRBV19; D: -; J: TRBJ2-1; CDR3: CASTPGDSYNEQFF; DNA: TGTGCCAGTACTCCGGGAGACTCCTACAATGAGCAGTTCTTC
size: -; V: TRBV5-4; D: TRBD2; J: TRBJ2-3; CDR3: CASSWRTSGATDTQYF; DNA: TGTGCCAGCAGCTGGAGGACTAGCGGGGCCACAGATACGCAGTATTTT
size: once; V: TRBV12-3/TRBV12-4; D: -; J: TRBJ1-1; CDR3: CASRTRTEAFF; DNA: TGTGCCAGCAGAACGAGGACTGAAGCTTTCTTT
size: -; V: TRBV19; D: TRBD1; J: TRBJ1-4; CDR3: CASAGTGNEKLFF; DNA: TGTGCCAGCGCAGGGACAGGGAATGAAAAACTGTTTTTT
size: -; V: TRBV7-2; D: -; J: TRBJ2-7; CDR3: CASSLIHTGVYEQYF; DNA: TGTGCCAGCAGCTTAATCCACACGGGTGTCTACGAGCAGTACTTC
size: -; V: TRBV19; D: -; J: TRBJ2-7; CDR3: CASSIGWESSYEQYF; DNA: TGTGCCAGTAGTATAGGGTGGGAGAGCTCCTACGAGCAGTACTTC
size: -; V: TRBV9; D: -; J: TRBJ1-4; CDR3: CASSVGGTPGEKLFF; DNA: TGTGCCAGCAGCGTAGGCGGCACCCCTGGGGAAAAACTGTTTTTT
size: -; V: TRBV21-1; D: -; J: TRBJ1-1; CDR3: CASSKEAANTEAFF; DNA: TGTGCCAGCAGCAAAGAAGCGGCAAACACTGAAGCTTTCTTT
size: -; V: TRBV3-1/TRBV3-2; D: -; J: TRBJ1-2; CDR3: CASSQEGGALGYTF; DNA: TGTGCCAGCAGCCAAGAAGGAGGGGCACTTGGCTACACCTTC
size: -; V: TRBV11-2; D: -; J: TRBJ2-7; CDR3: CASSLEVSSYEQYF; DNA: TGTGCCAGCAGCTTAGAAGTGAGCTCCTACGAGCAGTACTTC
size: few; V: TRBV19; D: -; J: TRBJ2-3; CDR3: CATSHKAGGTDTQYF; DNA: TGTGCCACTAGTCATAAGGCAGGGGGGACAGATACGCAGTATTTT
size: few; V: TRBV11-2; D: -; J: TRBJ2-3; CDR3: CASSLQDTQYF; DNA: TGTGCCAGCAGCTTACAGGATACGCAGTATTTT
size: few; V: TRBV18; D: -; J: TRBJ1-2; CDR3: CASSSTGVTNYGYTF; DNA: TGTGCCAGCTCATCAACAGGAGTCACTAACTATGGCTACACCTTC
size: -; V: TRBV4-1; D: -; J: TRBJ1-5; CDR3: CASSPWADSGNQPQHF; DNA: TGCGCCAGCAGCCCGTGGGCTGACAGTGGCAATCAGCCCCAGCATTTT
size: few; V: TRBV30; D: -; J: TRBJ1-5; CDR3: CAWSLGVSQPQHF; DNA: TGTGCCTGGAGTCTAGGGGTGAGTCAGCCCCAGCATTTT
size: -; V: TRBV19; D: TRBD1; J: TRBJ1-5; CDR3: CASSSRTGGYSNQPQHF; DNA: TGTGCCAGTAGTTCGAGGACAGGGGGATATAGCAATCAGCCCCAGCATTTT
size: -; V: TRBV5-6; D: TRBD2; J: TRBJ2-3; CDR3: CASSLEERGSTDTQYF; DNA: TGTGCCAGCAGCTTGGAAGAGCGGGGGAGCACAGATACGCAGTATTTT
size: -; V: TRBV18; D: TRBD1; J: TRBJ1-2; CDR3: CASSPKDRAGGYTF; DNA: TGTGCCAGCTCACCGAAGGACAGGGCGGGTGGCTACACCTTC
size: -; V: TRBV11-1; D: TRBD1; J: TRBJ1-2; CDR3: CASSGDREGIGGYTF; DNA: TGTGCCAGCAGCGGGGACAGGGAGGGGATCGGTGGCTACACCTTC
size: -; V: TRBV14; D: TRBD2; J: TRBJ2-7; CDR3: CASSPGTSREQYF; DNA: TGTGCCAGCAGCCCCGGGACTAGTCGCGAGCAGTACTTC
size: -; V: TRBV10-2; D: TRBD1; J: TRBJ1-1; CDR3: CASSDRTGEGGTEAFF; DNA: TGCGCCAGCAGTGACCGGACAGGGGAAGGGGGCACTGAAGCTTTCTTT
size: -; V: TRBV2; D: -; J: TRBJ2-2; CDR3: CASIYRLNTGELFF; DNA: TGTGCCAGCATATACAGATTGAACACCGGGGAGCTGTTTTTT
size: -; V: TRBV19; D: TRBD1; J: TRBJ2-5; CDR3: CASSNWTGEETQYF; DNA: TGTGCCAGTAGTAATTGGACAGGGGAGGAGACCCAGTACTTC
size: -; V: TRBV28; D: -; J: TRBJ1-1; CDR3: CASSLSVGVGSRTEAFF; DNA: TGTGCCAGCAGTTTAAGTGTCGGGGTCGGGAGTAGGACTGAAGCTTTCTTT